The T cell receptor (beta chain) under discussion was sequenced for a study of T cells in Graves' hyperthyroidism and ophthalmopathy. Findings and limits, study-wide: In simple terms, a model built on 13 V-J features told ophthalmopathy apart from stable hyperthyroidism. The model anticipated ophthalmopathy a median around 6 months pre-onset. Most thyroid-expanded clonotypes above 0.001 were also found in blood.

Using RNA transcripts as the source, TCR beta CDR3 regions were amplified. The HTBI set primed first-round TCR CDR3 RT-PCR. TCRdb redid the calling of the multiplex PCR reads with MiXCR, one entry per CDR3 protein. The sample holds 600,000 to 700,000 distinct CDR3 sequences, just under 45% seen once. In regard to this clonotype: Its antigen is still unknown.

V was clipped by 6 bases and J by 8 bases, with 13 bases between them. CDR3 length: 12 residues. Looked up from germline, CDR1 is SNHLY and CDR2 is FYNNEI. The sequencing input was peripheral blood or thyroid tissue (not recorded which). The rearrangement links TRBV2 to TRBJ1-2; a possible D gene is TRBD1 (6 bases). This receptor was identified in an adult man with Graves' disease, either hyperthyroidism or ophthalmopathy (not recorded which). CDR3 amino acids: CASSGQGMGYTF. CDR3 sequence (DNA): TGTGCCAGCAGCGGTCAGGGGATGGGCTACACCTTC.